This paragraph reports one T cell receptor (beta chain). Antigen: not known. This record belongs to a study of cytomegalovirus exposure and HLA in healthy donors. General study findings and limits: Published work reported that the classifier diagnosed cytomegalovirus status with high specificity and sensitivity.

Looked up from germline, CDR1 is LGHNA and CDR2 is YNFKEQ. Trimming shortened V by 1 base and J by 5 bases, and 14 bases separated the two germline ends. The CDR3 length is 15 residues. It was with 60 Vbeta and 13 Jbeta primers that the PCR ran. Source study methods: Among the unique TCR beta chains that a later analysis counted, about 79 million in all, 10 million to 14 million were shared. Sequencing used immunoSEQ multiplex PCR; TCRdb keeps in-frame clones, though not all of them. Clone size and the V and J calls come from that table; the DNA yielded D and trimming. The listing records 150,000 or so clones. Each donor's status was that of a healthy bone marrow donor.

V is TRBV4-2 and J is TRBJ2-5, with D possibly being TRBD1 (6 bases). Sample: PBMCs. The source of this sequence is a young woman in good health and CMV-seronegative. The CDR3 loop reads CASSQVRDTEETQYF. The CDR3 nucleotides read TGTGCCAGCAGCCAAGTCCGGGACACCGAGGAGACCCAGTACTTC.